In this sample, the clone carrying this T cell receptor (beta chain) turned up a few times. The antigen is undetermined. The source of the sample is a study of T cells in Graves' hyperthyroidism and ophthalmopathy. General observations from the study: By a 13 V-J model, ophthalmopathy was set apart from stable hyperthyroidism. Most thyroid clonotypes with frequency above 0.001 were detected in blood.

A Clinical Activity Score of at least 3, a NOSPECS grade of at least 4 and a duration under 3 months were recorded in the ophthalmopathy patients. PBMCs stemmed from 8.5 to 10 ml fresh peripheral blood. Germline V gene data show CDR1 as LNHDA and CDR2 as SQIVND (reference sequence). J lost 8 bases, V lost 5 bases, and 13 bases had no gene match. The CDR3 runs to 16 residues. Amplified TCR beta CDR3 regions came from RNA transcripts. Using the HTBI primer set, a first-round RT-PCR was run on the TCR CDR3. TCRdb used MiXCR to reprocess the multiplex PCR reads, holding one entry per CDR3 protein. This table has 400,000 to 600,000 distinct CDR3 sequences, more than 15% appearing once.

The sequencing input was blood. The chain couples TRBV19 to TRBJ2-1; the match to TRBD2 covers 9 bases. The source of this sequence is a woman in her 30s with Graves' ophthalmopathy. CDR3 coding DNA: TGTGCCAGTAGTCAGCCCGCGAGCGGGAGGACCTATGAGCAGTTCTTC. This gives the protein CASSQPASGRTYEQFF.